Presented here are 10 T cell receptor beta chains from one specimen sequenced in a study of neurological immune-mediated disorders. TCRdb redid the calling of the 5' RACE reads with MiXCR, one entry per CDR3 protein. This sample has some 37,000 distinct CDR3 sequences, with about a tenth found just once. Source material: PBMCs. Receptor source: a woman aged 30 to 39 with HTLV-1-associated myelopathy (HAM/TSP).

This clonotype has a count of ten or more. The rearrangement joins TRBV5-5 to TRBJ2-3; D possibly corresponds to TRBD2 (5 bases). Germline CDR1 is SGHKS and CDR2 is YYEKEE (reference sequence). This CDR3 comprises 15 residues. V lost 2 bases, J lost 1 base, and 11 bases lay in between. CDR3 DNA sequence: TGTGCCAGCAGCTTTCGCGAGGGTCGCACAGATACGCAGTATTTT. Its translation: CASSFREGRTDTQYF.

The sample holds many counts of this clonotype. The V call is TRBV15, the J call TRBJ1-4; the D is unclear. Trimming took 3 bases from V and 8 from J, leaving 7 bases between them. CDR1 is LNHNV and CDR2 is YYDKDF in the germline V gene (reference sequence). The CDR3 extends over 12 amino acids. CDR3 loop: CATSRVEEKLFF. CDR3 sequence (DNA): TGTGCCACCAGCAGGGTTGAGGAAAAACTGTTTTTT. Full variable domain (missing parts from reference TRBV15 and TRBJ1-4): DAMVIQNPRYQVTQFGKPVTLSCSQTLNHNVMYWYQQKSSQAPKLLFHYYDKDFNNEADTPDNFQSRRPNTSFCFLDIRSPGLGDTAMYLCATSRVEEKLFFGSGTQLSVL.

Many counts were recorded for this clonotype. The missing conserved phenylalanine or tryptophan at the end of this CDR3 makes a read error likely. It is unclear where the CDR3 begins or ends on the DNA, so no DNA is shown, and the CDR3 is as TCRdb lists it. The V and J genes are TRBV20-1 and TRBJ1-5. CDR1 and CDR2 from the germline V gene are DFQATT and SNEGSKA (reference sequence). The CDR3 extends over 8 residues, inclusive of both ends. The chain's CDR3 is CSARDGVS.

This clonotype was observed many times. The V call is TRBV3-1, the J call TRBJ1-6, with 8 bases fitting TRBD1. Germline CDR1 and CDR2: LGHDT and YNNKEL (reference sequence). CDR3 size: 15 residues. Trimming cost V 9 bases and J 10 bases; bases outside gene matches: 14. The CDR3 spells CASEARTGSRSPLHF. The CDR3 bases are TGTGCCAGTGAGGCGAGGACAGGGTCACGGTCACCCCTCCACTTT.

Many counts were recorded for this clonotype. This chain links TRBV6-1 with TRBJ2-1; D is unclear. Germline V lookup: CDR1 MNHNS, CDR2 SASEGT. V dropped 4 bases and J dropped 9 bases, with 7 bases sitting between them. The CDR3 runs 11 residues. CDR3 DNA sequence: TGTGCCAGCAGTGCGGGTATTGAGCAGTTCTTC. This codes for CASSAGIEQFF.

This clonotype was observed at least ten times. The CDR3 region is CASSLVGDGYTF. In nucleotides, the CDR3 is TGCGCCAGCAGCTTGGTAGGGGATGGCTACACCTTC. The chain joins TRBV5-1 to TRBJ1-2, with TRBD1 as a possible D gene (5 bases). The germline V gene has CDR1 SGHRS and CDR2 YFSETQ. With 0 bases removed from V and 6 bases from J, the gap between germline ends came to 6 bases. This CDR3 has 12 residues.

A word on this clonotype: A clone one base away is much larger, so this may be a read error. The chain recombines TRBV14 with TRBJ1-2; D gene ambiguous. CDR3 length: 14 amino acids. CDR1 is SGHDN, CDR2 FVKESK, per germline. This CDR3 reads CVSSQEPITYGYTF. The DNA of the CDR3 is TGTGTCAGCAGCCAAGAACCGATTACCTATGGCTACACCTTC.

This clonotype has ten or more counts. The CDR3 region has the DNA TGTGCCAGCAGCCTCGGGTCGGGACGGTCCATCTCACCCCTCCACTTT. Protein: CASSLGSGRSISPLHF. The chain has TRBV7-2 and TRBJ1-6; D might be TRBD1 (5 bases). Trimming removed 5 bases from V and 10 bases from J, with 21 bases in between. Germline V gene data show CDR1 as SGHTA and CDR2 as FQGNSA. This CDR3 has 16 residues. The variable domain in full, completed from reference TRBV7-2 and TRBJ1-6, reads GAGVSQSPSNKVTEKGKDVELRCDPISGHTALYWYRQSLGQGLEFLIYFQGNSAPDKSGLPSDRFSAERTGGSVSTLTIQRTQQEDSAVYLCASSLGSGRSISPLHFGNGTRLTVT.

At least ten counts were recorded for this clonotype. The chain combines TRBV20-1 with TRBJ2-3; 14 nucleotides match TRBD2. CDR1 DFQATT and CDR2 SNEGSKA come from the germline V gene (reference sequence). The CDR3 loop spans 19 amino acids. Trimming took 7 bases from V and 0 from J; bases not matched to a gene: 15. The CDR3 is CSGRGRLAGGPYSTDTQYF. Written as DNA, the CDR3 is TGCAGTGGTAGGGGAAGACTAGCGGGGGGGCCTTATAGCACAGATACGCAGTATTTT.

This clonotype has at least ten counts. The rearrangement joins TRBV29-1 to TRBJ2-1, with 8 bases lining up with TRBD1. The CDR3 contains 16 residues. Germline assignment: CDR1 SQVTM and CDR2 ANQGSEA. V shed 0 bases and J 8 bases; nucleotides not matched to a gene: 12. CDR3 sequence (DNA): TGCAGCGTTGAAGATTATGGACAGGGAAACTTGGATGAGCAGTTCTTC. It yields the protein CSVEDYGQGNLDEQFF.